This T cell receptor beta chain derives from a study of blood T cells in healthy people across ages. This clonotype was seen a handful of times. Primed by a sample-barcoded 5' primer and a J-beta primer mix, a second PCR proceeded for about 6 to 11 cycles. MiXCR, applied by TCRdb to the 5' RACE reads, yields one record per CDR3 protein. The sample has 750,000 to 1,000,000 distinct CDR3 sequences, approximately 32% seen once. The CDR3 is 16 amino acids. Germline CDR1 reads SGHDT; CDR2 reads YYEEEE. V lost 4 bases and J 3 bases, leaving 16 bases between the germline ends. This same sample was also taken into another study, of T cells of mothers and their children.

Material: blood. This clonotype was obtained from a woman aged 40 to 50 in good health. The chain carries TRBV5-6 and TRBJ1-4, with TRBD1 as a possible D gene (5 bases). The CDR3 sequence is CASSLRRGAPNEKLFF. CDR3 nucleotides: TGTGCCAGCAGCCTGCGGAGGGGCGCTCCTAATGAAAAACTGTTTTTT. Based on the CDR3 plus reference TRBV5-6 and TRBJ1-4, the full variable domain is DAGVTQSPTHLIKTRGQQVTLRCSPKSGHDTVSWYQQALGQGPQFIFQYYEEEERQRGNFPDRFSGHQFPNYSSELNVNALLLGDSALYLCASSLRRGAPNEKLFFGSGTQLSVL.